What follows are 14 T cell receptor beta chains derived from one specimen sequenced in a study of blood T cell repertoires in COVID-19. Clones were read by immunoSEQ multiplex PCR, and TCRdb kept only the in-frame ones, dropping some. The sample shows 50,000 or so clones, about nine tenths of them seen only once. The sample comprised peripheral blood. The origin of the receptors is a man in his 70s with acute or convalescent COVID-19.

The CDR3 sequence: CASSRTRTGGTDTQYF. CDR3 sequence (DNA): TGTGCCAGCAGCCGCACTCGGACAGGGGGCACAGATACGCAGTATTTT. The rearrangement links TRBV14 to TRBJ2-3; TRBD1 agrees at 9 bases. Germline trimming cut 4 bases from V and 1 base from J; bases unmatched to any gene: 6. CDR3 length equals 16 residues. CDR1 SGHDN and CDR2 FVKESK come from the germline V gene. Full variable domain (missing parts from reference TRBV14 and TRBJ2-3): EAGVTQFPSHSVIEKGQTVTLRCDPISGHDNLYWYRRVMGKEIKFLLHFVKESKQDESGMPNNRFLAERTGGTYSTLKVQPAELEDSGVYFCASSRTRTGGTDTQYFGPGTRLTVL.

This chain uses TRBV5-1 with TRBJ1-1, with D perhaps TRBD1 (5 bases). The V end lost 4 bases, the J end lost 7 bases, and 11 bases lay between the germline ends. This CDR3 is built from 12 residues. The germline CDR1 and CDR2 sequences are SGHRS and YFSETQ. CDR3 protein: CASSIQGNEAFF. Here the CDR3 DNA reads TGCGCCAGCAGCATTCAGGGTAATGAAGCTTTCTTT.

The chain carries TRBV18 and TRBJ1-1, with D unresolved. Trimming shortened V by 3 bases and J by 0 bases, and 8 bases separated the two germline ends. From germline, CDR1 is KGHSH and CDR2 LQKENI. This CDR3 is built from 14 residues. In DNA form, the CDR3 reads TGTGCCAGCTCACCTGCGGGTGTGAACACTGAAGCTTTCTTT. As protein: CASSPAGVNTEAFF.

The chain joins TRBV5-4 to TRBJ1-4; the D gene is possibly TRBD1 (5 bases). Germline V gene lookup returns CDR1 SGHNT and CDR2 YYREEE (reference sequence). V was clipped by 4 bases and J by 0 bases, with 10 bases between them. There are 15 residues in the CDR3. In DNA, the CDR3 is TGTGCCAGCAGCCGCGACAGCACAACTAATGAAAAACTGTTTTTT. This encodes CASSRDSTTNEKLFF.

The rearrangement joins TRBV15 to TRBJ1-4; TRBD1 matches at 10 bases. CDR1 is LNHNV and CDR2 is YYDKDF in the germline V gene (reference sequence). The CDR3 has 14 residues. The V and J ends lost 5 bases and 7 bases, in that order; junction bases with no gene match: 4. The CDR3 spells CATSGDRGGEKLFF. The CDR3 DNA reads TGTGCCACCAGCGGGGACAGGGGAGGTGAAAAACTGTTTTTT.

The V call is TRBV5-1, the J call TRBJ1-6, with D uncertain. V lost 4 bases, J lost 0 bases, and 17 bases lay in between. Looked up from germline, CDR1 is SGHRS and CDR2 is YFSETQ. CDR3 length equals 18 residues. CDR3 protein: CASSRNSGPSSYNSPLHF. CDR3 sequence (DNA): TGCGCCAGCAGCCGGAACAGTGGGCCAAGCTCCTATAATTCACCCCTCCACTTT.

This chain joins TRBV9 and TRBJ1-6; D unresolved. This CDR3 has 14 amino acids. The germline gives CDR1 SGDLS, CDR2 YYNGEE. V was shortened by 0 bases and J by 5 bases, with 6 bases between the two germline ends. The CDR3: CASSVGRDNSPLHF. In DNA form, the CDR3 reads TGTGCCAGCAGCGTAGGTCGAGATAATTCACCCCTCCACTTT.

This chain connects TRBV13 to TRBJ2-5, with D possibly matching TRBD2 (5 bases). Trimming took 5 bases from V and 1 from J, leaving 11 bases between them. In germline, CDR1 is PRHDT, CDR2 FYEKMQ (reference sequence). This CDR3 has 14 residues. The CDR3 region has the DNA TGTGCCAGCAGCGGCGAGGGAAGCCAAGAGACCCAGTACTTC. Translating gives CASSGEGSQETQYF.

The CDR3 DNA reads as TGCGCCAGCGCGGGACTAGCGGGAGTTCGGCAAGAGACCCAGTACTTC. It translates to CASAGLAGVRQETQYF. The rearrangement joins TRBV4-1 to TRBJ2-5; TRBD2 aligns across 14 bases. CDR1 and CDR2 (germline): MGHRA, YSYEKL. The junction had 7 bases not matched to a gene; V was cut back by 8 bases and J by 2 bases. The CDR3 has 16 residues.

The chain's CDR3 is CASSSTSGVLETQYF. CDR3 bases: TGCGCCAGCAGCTCGACTAGCGGGGTGTTAGAGACCCAGTACTTC. This chain links TRBV5-1 with TRBJ2-5; 11 bases map to TRBD2. The CDR3 is made up of 15 amino acids. J gave up 4 bases and V 3 bases, and 5 bases lay outside the gene matches. Germline CDR1 and CDR2: SGHRS and YFSETQ.

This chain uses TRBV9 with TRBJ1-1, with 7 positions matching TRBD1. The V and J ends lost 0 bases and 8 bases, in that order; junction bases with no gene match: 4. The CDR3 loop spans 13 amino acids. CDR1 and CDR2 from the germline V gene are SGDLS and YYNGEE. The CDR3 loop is CASSVEVTGEAFF. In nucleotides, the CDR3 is TGTGCCAGCAGCGTAGAAGTGACAGGGGAAGCTTTCTTT.

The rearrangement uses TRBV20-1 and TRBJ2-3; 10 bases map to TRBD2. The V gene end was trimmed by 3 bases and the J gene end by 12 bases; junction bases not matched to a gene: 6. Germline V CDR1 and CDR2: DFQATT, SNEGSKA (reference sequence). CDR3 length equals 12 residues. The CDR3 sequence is CSASPLAGVQYF. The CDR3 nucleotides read TGCAGTGCTAGTCCCCTAGCGGGAGTTCAGTATTTT.

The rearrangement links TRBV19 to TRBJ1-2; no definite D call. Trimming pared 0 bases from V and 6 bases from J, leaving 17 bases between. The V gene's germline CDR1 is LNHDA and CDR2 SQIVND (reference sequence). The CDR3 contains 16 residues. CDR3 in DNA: TGTGCCAGTAGTATAGATCAGTCGACACCAAGGAATGGCTACACCTTC. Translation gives CASSIDQSTPRNGYTF.

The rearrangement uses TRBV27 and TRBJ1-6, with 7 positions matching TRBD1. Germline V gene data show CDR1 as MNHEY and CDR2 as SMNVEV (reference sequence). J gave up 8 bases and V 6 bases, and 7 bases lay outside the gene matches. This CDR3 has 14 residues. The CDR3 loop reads CASRYRGSDSPLHF. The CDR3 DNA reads TGTGCCAGCAGATACAGGGGATCTGATTCACCCCTCCACTTT.